The count of the clone carrying this TCR beta chain is one. Original processing methods: Estimation of nucleated cell counts was performed using reference gene primer amplification. The table came from immunoSEQ multiplex PCR; TCRdb's copy has only in-frame clones and leaves some out. V and J calls and clone size are given by that table; D and trimming were obtained from the DNA. Among fewer than 200,000 clones listed, more than 75% were seen once. Germline CDR1 is MNHEY and CDR2 is SVGAGI. With 6 bases removed from V and 0 bases from J, the gap between germline ends came to 12 bases. The CDR3 is made up of 15 amino acids. This sample is drawn from a study of blood T cell repertoires in COVID-19. Study summary: Both acute and convalescent COVID-19 samples were obtained from the United States, Italy and Spain. Nucleic acid was either cDNA or gDNA, and it came from T cells, B-cell-depleted T cells, or PBMCs.

Specimen: peripheral blood. The clonotype originates from a man over 45 who had recovered from COVID-19. The chain uses TRBV6-5 and TRBJ1-3; TRBD1 is a possible D gene (5 bases). As DNA, the CDR3 is TGTGCCAGCAGAGGGGTTGGCCGCTCTGGAAACACCATATATTTT. Amino acid sequence: CASRGVGRSGNTIYF.